This T cell receptor beta chain was identified during a study of T cells in Graves' hyperthyroidism and ophthalmopathy. Findings of the study overall: In the blood, most expanded thyroid clonotypes above 0.001 appeared as well. Ophthalmopathy could be told apart from stable hyperthyroidism with a 13 V-J model.

From RNA transcripts, TCR beta CDR3 regions were amplified. HTBI primers were used for first-round RT-PCR of the TCR CDR3. MiXCR was run by TCRdb on the multiplex PCR reads, yielding one entry per CDR3 protein. The table has 600,000 or so distinct CDR3 sequences, more than 14% seen once. The CDR3 spans 15 residues. V dropped 5 bases and J dropped 1 base, with 14 bases sitting between them. This clonotype was seen many times. Its specificity is not known. Those patients with uncontrolled infection, other autoimmune disease, pregnancy or lactation were excluded. This sequence joins TRBV12-3 or TRBV12-4 and TRBJ1-1, with D perhaps matching TRBD1 (6 bases). The clonotype comes from a woman in her fifties or sixties with Graves' ophthalmopathy. Sequenced input: blood. CDR3 sequence (DNA): TGTGCCAGCAGTCGGTACAGGGAGGGGAACACTGAAGCTTTCTTT. Protein sequence: CASSRYREGNTEAFF.